This TCR beta chain came from a study of early T cells in non-severe SARS-CoV-2 infection. TCRdb fed the 5' RACE reads into MiXCR, producing one record per CDR3 protein. The sample has some 77,000 distinct CDR3 sequences, around 9.9% seen once. CDR1 and CDR2 from the germline V gene are SGHNT and YYREEE (reference sequence). CDR3 size: 13 residues. V was shortened by 2 bases and J by 3 bases, with 8 bases between the two germline ends. This clonotype was observed many times. This clonotype was sampled from an adult who was a healthcare worker with PCR-confirmed SARS-CoV-2 infection or an uninfected control (not recorded which). The chain combines TRBV5-4 with TRBJ1-2; unclear D gene. The sequenced material came from whole blood. CDR3 sequence reads: CASSFVGDYGYTF. The DNA of the CDR3 is TGTGCCAGCAGCTTCGTCGGTGACTATGGCTACACCTTC.